These T cell receptor beta chains were read from a single sample in a study of control samples from healthy donors and cancer patients. TCRdb's copy holds only in-frame clones and misses some; the assay was immunoSEQ multiplex PCR. The table shows around 130,000 clones, with about 88% occurring only once. The sample was blood. These receptors were taken from a man aged 50-60 years in good health. The CDR3 runs from the conserved cysteine through the conserved F or W. Each record gives: V gene, CDR3 length, D gene, J gene, CDR3 protein, CDR3 DNA. A D gene is named only where the DNA matches it firmly.

TRBV5-1	15	TRBD1	TRBJ2-1	CASSTGQTSGVEQFF	TGCGCCAGCAGCACGGGACAGACAAGTGGTGTTGAGCAGTTCTTC
TRBV6-5	13	.	TRBJ1-5	CASSPPGLQPQHF	TGTGCCAGCAGTCCACCGGGACTACAGCCCCAGCATTTT
TRBV7-2	15	.	TRBJ1-4	CASSSRIKGGEKLFF	TGTGCCAGCAGCTCAAGGATCAAAGGGGGTGAAAAACTGTTTTTT
TRBV21-1	12	.	TRBJ1-1	CASEGAGGRAFF	TGTGCCAGCGAGGGGGCCGGGGGCCGAGCTTTCTTT
TRBV10-3	14	TRBD1	TRBJ2-2	CAIRPTGVSGELFF	TGTGCCATCAGACCGACAGGGGTGTCCGGGGAGCTGTTTTTT